The rows below give T cell receptor beta chains drawn from one sample of a study of blood T cell repertoires in COVID-19. Generated by immunoSEQ multiplex PCR, the TCRdb table keeps only in-frame clones and is missing some. The table records approximately 69,000 clones, 70% to 85% of them present only once. The specimen sequenced was peripheral blood. The origin of the receptors is a woman aged 55-70 years with acute or convalescent COVID-19. CDR3s include the opening cysteine and the closing phenylalanine or tryptophan. The D gene is left open where the match is weak. Size values are once, few and many counts, or a class for expanded clones, and some rows have none.

v_call: TRBV5-1; d_call: TRBD2; clone_size: NA; j_call: TRBJ2-3; cdr3_nt: TGCGCCAGCAGCTTTTCTAGCGGGAGGGCCTCCTTGGGTACGCAGTATTTT; cdr3_aa: CASSFSSGRASLGTQYF
v_call: TRBV27; d_call: NA; clone_size: once; j_call: TRBJ2-5; cdr3_nt: TGTGCCAGCAGTTTCAGGGCCTCTCAAGAGACCCAGTACTTC; cdr3_aa: CASSFRASQETQYF
v_call: TRBV28; d_call: TRBD2; clone_size: NA; j_call: TRBJ2-5; cdr3_nt: TGTGCCAGCAGTGCCGGACTAGCGGGAGTCTCGGAGACCCAGTACTTC; cdr3_aa: CASSAGLAGVSETQYF
v_call: TRBV2; d_call: NA; clone_size: once; j_call: TRBJ2-1; cdr3_nt: TGTGCCAGCAGGAGTGACACTTCCTACAATGAGCAGTTCTTC; cdr3_aa: CASRSDTSYNEQFF
v_call: TRBV27; d_call: TRBD2; clone_size: NA; j_call: TRBJ2-1; cdr3_nt: TGTGCCAGCAGTTTACGGGAGGGCTCCTACAATGAGCAGTTCTTC; cdr3_aa: CASSLREGSYNEQFF
v_call: TRBV7-6; d_call: NA; clone_size: NA; j_call: TRBJ1-4; cdr3_nt: TGTGCCAGCAGCTTATACGGGGTTGGTGAAAAACTGTTTTTT; cdr3_aa: CASSLYGVGEKLFF
v_call: TRBV9; d_call: TRBD1; clone_size: NA; j_call: TRBJ1-4; cdr3_nt: TGTGCCAGCAGCGCAGCCGGGACAGGGTGGGAAAAACTGTTTTTT; cdr3_aa: CASSAAGTGWEKLFF
v_call: TRBV10-1; d_call: NA; clone_size: NA; j_call: TRBJ1-5; cdr3_nt: TGCGCCAGCAGGAACCCTGAAGCACGTAATAGCAATCAGCCCCAGCATTTT; cdr3_aa: CASRNPEARNSNQPQHF
v_call: TRBV5-1; d_call: NA; clone_size: once; j_call: TRBJ1-2; cdr3_nt: TGCGCCAGCAGCATGGGACATCCCACGGATGGCTACACCTTC; cdr3_aa: CASSMGHPTDGYTF
v_call: TRBV9; d_call: TRBD1; clone_size: NA; j_call: TRBJ2-5; cdr3_nt: TGTGCCAGCAGCCTGTACGGACAGGTGGGCCAAGAGACCCAGTACTTC; cdr3_aa: CASSLYGQVGQETQYF
v_call: TRBV19; d_call: TRBD2; clone_size: once; j_call: TRBJ2-3; cdr3_nt: TGTGCCAGTAGAACAACCTCACGGGGGGGCACAGATACGCAGTATTTT; cdr3_aa: CASRTTSRGGTDTQYF
v_call: TRBV5-4; d_call: NA; clone_size: NA; j_call: TRBJ1-6; cdr3_nt: TGTGCCAGCAGCCCCCGACAGAACTATAATTCACCCCTCCACTTT; cdr3_aa: CASSPRQNYNSPLHF
v_call: TRBV9; d_call: TRBD2; clone_size: NA; j_call: TRBJ2-3; cdr3_nt: TGTGCCAGCAGCGGCCAGCGGGGGGGCATTTATTTT; cdr3_aa: CASSGQRGGIYF
v_call: TRBV4-1; d_call: TRBD1; clone_size: NA; j_call: TRBJ2-7; cdr3_nt: TGCGCCAGCAGCCCCTCAGGGGGCGCGTCCTACGAGCAGTACTTC; cdr3_aa: CASSPSGGASYEQYF
v_call: TRBV13; d_call: NA; clone_size: NA; j_call: TRBJ2-7; cdr3_nt: TGTGCCAGCAGCTCCACAGGAGCCTACGAGCAGTACTTC; cdr3_aa: CASSSTGAYEQYF
v_call: TRBV19; d_call: TRBD1; clone_size: NA; j_call: TRBJ2-1; cdr3_nt: TGTGCCAGTAGTTACGGACAGGGCTATGAGCAGTTCTTC; cdr3_aa: CASSYGQGYEQFF
v_call: TRBV7-8; d_call: TRBD2; clone_size: NA; j_call: TRBJ2-3; cdr3_nt: TGTGCCAGCAGCTTAGCTAGCGGGAGGAGAGATACGCAGTATTTT; cdr3_aa: CASSLASGRRDTQYF
v_call: TRBV12-3/TRBV12-4; d_call: NA; clone_size: few; j_call: TRBJ2-7; cdr3_nt: TGTGCCAGCAGCCCAAAGACAGGTAGCGAGCAGTACTTC; cdr3_aa: CASSPKTGSEQYF
v_call: TRBV7-9; d_call: NA; clone_size: NA; j_call: TRBJ1-1; cdr3_nt: TGTGCCAGCAGCTTAAGTACATGGAACACTGAAGCTTTCTTT; cdr3_aa: CASSLSTWNTEAFF
v_call: TRBV6-6; d_call: TRBD2; clone_size: NA; j_call: TRBJ2-7; cdr3_nt: TGTGCCAGCACTATAGCGGGAGATACCTACGAGCAGTACTTC; cdr3_aa: CASTIAGDTYEQYF
v_call: TRBV6-5; d_call: TRBD1; clone_size: NA; j_call: TRBJ2-1; cdr3_nt: TGTGCCAGCAGGGGACAGGGAATGAACAATGAGCAGTTCTTC; cdr3_aa: CASRGQGMNNEQFF
v_call: TRBV7-9; d_call: NA; clone_size: NA; j_call: TRBJ1-4; cdr3_nt: TGTGCCACCGGGGGATTACAGGACTTAAGCTCTGAAAAACTGTTTTTT; cdr3_aa: CATGGLQDLSSEKLFF
v_call: TRBV7-9; d_call: TRBD1; clone_size: NA; j_call: TRBJ1-4; cdr3_nt: TGTGCCAGCAGCTTACGACAGGGGGCGGATGAAAAACTGTTTTTT; cdr3_aa: CASSLRQGADEKLFF
v_call: TRBV28; d_call: TRBD1; clone_size: NA; j_call: TRBJ1-1; cdr3_nt: TGTGCCAGCAGTTCGATCAGGGGGCAATATTCGAACACTGAAGCTTTCTTT; cdr3_aa: CASSSIRGQYSNTEAFF
v_call: TRBV21-1; d_call: NA; clone_size: once; j_call: TRBJ1-5; cdr3_nt: TGTGCCACAAAAACGGGGTGGCAGCCCCAGCATTTT; cdr3_aa: CATKTGWQPQHF
v_call: TRBV19; d_call: TRBD1; clone_size: NA; j_call: TRBJ1-1; cdr3_nt: TGTGCCAGTAGTATGGTCCCTGGACAGGGGACTGAAGCTTTCTTT; cdr3_aa: CASSMVPGQGTEAFF
v_call: TRBV3-1/TRBV3-2; d_call: TRBD2; clone_size: NA; j_call: TRBJ2-1; cdr3_nt: TGTGCCAGCAGCCAAGATAGACTAGCGGGTTACAATGAGCAGTTCTTC; cdr3_aa: CASSQDRLAGYNEQFF
v_call: TRBV5-1; d_call: TRBD1; clone_size: NA; j_call: TRBJ2-5; cdr3_nt: TGCGCCAGCGGCAACAGGGGGCCCGGGTACCAAGAGACCCAGTACTTC; cdr3_aa: CASGNRGPGYQETQYF
v_call: TRBV5-8; d_call: TRBD1; clone_size: NA; j_call: TRBJ1-1; cdr3_nt: TGTGCCAGCAGCCCTAGACAGGGGATGAACACTGAAGCTTTCTTT; cdr3_aa: CASSPRQGMNTEAFF